The source of this TCR beta chain is a study of blood T cell repertoires in COVID-19. This CDR3 has 11 residues. Germline lookup yields CDR1 MDHEN and CDR2 SYDVKM. V was trimmed by 8 bases and J by 3 bases, leaving 8 bases between them. The assay was immunoSEQ multiplex PCR, and TCRdb's table has in-frame clones only and misses some. Counted here are about 49,000 clones, 70% to 90% occurring once; the ten biggest clones make up around 5%. Sequencing was carried out using peripheral blood. This rearrangement joins TRBV28 to TRBJ2-7; the D is unclear. This clonotype was sampled from a middle-aged man with active COVID-19. The DNA for the CDR3 is TGTGCCAGCTGGGCACACTACGAGCAGTACTTC. Residues: CASWAHYEQYF.